The rows below give T cell receptor beta chains drawn from one sample of a study of post-analysis software for immune sequencing data. TCRdb recomputed calls from the PCR reads with MiXCR, one row per CDR3 protein. The sample has about 200,000 distinct CDR3 sequences, approximately 29% seen once. The sample consisted of blood. Receptors originate from a girl aged 2-17 years with multiple sclerosis. The CDR3 runs from the conserved cysteine through the conserved F or W. The order of the fields is J gene, clone size, V gene, D gene, CDR3 protein, CDR3 DNA. A D gene is named only where the DNA matches it firmly. Where a row states a size, it is once, few, many or the class of an expanded clone; other rows omit it.

TRBJ1-4 | few | TRBV5-5 | - | CASSLLGGEKLFF | TGTGCCAGCTCTCTCCTCGGGGGCGAAAAACTGTTTTTT
TRBJ2-3 | - | TRBV12-3/TRBV12-4 | - | CASPSGRAGNTDAQYF | TGTGCCAGCCCCAGCGGTAGGGCAGGAAACACAGATGCGCAGTATTTT
TRBJ2-2 | few | TRBV2 | - | CASSETTGNTGELFF | TGTGCCAGCAGTGAGACGACAGGGAACACCGGGGAGCTGTTTTTT
TRBJ2-6 | many | TRBV20-1 | - | CSADDTSGANVLTF | TGCAGTGCGGACGACACCTCTGGGGCCAACGTCCTGACTTTC
TRBJ1-2 | few | TRBV28 | - | CASATGPPRKGYTF | TGTGCCAGCGCCACAGGTCCCCCTCGGAAAGGCTACACCTTC
TRBJ1-5 | - | TRBV6-2/TRBV6-3 | TRBD1 | CASRQTGTGYQPQHF | TGTGCCAGCAGACAAACCGGGACAGGGTATCAGCCCCAGCATTTT
TRBJ1-1 | - | TRBV28 | - | CASGTWNTEAFF | TGTGCCAGTGGCACATGGAACACTGAAGCTTTCTTT
TRBJ2-1 | few | TRBV11-2 | - | CASSPLSWGSSYNEQFF | TGTGCCAGCAGCCCCCTTTCGTGGGGGAGCTCCTACAATGAGCAGTTCTTC
TRBJ1-1 | - | TRBV5-1 | - | CASSLEGGAAEAFF | TGCGCCAGCAGCTTGGAGGGGGGGGCTGCTGAAGCTTTCTTT
TRBJ1-1 | few | TRBV11-1 | - | CASSFGRVTFF | TGTGCCAGCAGCTTTGGCAGGGTGACTTTCTTT
TRBJ2-2 | - | TRBV27 | - | CASSLQGYSGELFF | TGTGCCAGCAGTTTACAGGGGTACAGCGGGGAGCTGTTTTTT
TRBJ2-7 | many | TRBV29-1 | TRBD2 | CSVPRGGGLYEQYF | TGCAGCGTACCACGGGGGGGAGGGCTCTACGAGCAGTACTTC
TRBJ2-7 | - | TRBV2 | - | CASSEAGEPRDEQYF | TGTGCCAGCAGTGAAGCGGGGGAGCCTAGGGACGAGCAGTACTTC
TRBJ2-2 | - | TRBV7-2 | - | CASSPARYTGELFF | TGTGCCAGCAGCCCCGCGCGATACACCGGGGAGCTGTTTTTT
TRBJ2-5 | - | TRBV20-1 | - | CSARSGSYNEQYF | TGCAGTGCTAGGAGCGGCTCCTACAATGAGCAGTACTTC
TRBJ2-7 | few | TRBV11-1 | TRBD1 | CASSPGTVSYEQYF | TGTGCCAGCAGTCCCGGGACAGTCTCCTACGAGCAGTACTTC
TRBJ1-4 | - | TRBV28 | TRBD1 | CASTPTGRTNEKLFF | TGTGCCAGCACCCCGACAGGGAGGACTAATGAAAAACTGTTTTTT
TRBJ1-5 | - | TRBV7-9 | TRBD1 | CASGGGGNQPQHF | TGTGCCAGCGGAGGGGGCGGCAATCAGCCCCAGCATTTT